A selection of T cell receptor beta chains follows, all from one sample in a study of cytomegalovirus exposure and HLA in healthy donors. Only in-frame clones appear in the TCRdb table, and some are missing; sequencing was by immunoSEQ multiplex PCR. The table lists about 140,000 clones, around 86% of them singletons. Source material: PBMCs. The receptors derive from a woman aged 50 to 60 in good health and CMV-seropositive. The conserved cysteine and the conserved F or W are not part of the CDR3 here.

V | CDR3
TRBV7-2 | ASSWPSGGWGYEQY
TRBV12-5 | ASGLGRGKQY
TRBV7-8 | ASSLIAGPYNEQF
TRBV28 | ASSPRLPANYGYT
TRBV19 | ASSPDFSGDNEQF
TRBV5-1 | ASSPQGVSYEQY
TRBV5-1 | ASSLGLAGVLSGETQY
TRBV11-3 | ASSLARAREQF
TRBV6-5 | ASSSPRTSGSYEQY
TRBV18 | ASSPREGYSTDTQY
TRBV4-2 | ASSQARQGGETQY
TRBV7-9 | ASSPLADSTDTQY
TRBV13 | ASSTGDQPQH
TRBV18 | ASSRIQGPDEKLF
TRBV5-1 | ASSLARETQY
TRBV5-1 | ASSLAQDTGANVLT
TRBV5-1 | ASSFDRPNTEAF
TRBV5-1 | ASTYMGGSDEQY
TRBV7-9 | ASSLGSVSNEKLF
TRBV29-1 | RVGGSSGNTIY
TRBV9 | ASSVETGGTDTQY
TRBV18 | ASSPVIGLAGGHSYEQY
TRBV5-5 | ASSFYTGGRREQF
TRBV9 | ASSVYPDGTTRGYT
TRBV6-5 | ASSGGQGVGSPLH
TRBV30 | AWRGGLNTEAF
TRBV7-9 | SSSSPGTGIHEQF
TRBV28 | ASSWLGLAGGPGTDTQY
TRBV5-4 | ASSFPGQAHTEAF
TRBV7-9 | SSSSRLAGRVYEQY
TRBV7-2 | ASSLETDNTEAF
TRBV10-1 | ASSDPGNEQF
TRBV18 | ASSPRLADYNEQF